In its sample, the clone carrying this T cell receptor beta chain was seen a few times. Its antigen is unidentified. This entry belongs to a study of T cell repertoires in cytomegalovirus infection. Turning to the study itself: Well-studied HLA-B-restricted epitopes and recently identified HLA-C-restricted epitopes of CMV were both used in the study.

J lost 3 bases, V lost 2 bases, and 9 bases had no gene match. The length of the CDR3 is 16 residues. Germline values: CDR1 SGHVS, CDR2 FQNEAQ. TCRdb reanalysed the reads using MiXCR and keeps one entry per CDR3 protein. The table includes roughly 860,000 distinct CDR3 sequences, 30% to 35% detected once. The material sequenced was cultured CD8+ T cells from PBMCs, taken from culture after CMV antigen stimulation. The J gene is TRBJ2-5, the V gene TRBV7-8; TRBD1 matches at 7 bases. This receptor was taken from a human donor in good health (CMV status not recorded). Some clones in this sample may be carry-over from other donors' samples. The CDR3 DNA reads TGTGCCAGCAGCTTAATCGACAGGGAGTTGAAAGAGACCCAGTACTTC. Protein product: CASSLIDRELKETQYF.